A single sample gave rise to the 11 T cell receptor beta chains below, sequenced in a study of cytomegalovirus exposure and HLA in healthy donors. Both 60 Vbeta primers and 13 Jbeta primers went into the PCR. The data were produced by immunoSEQ multiplex PCR, yet TCRdb's version contains in-frame clones alone and is incomplete. The sample has under 150,000 clones, 81% seen once. Sequencing used PBMCs. The source of these receptors is a man in his late teens or twenties in good health and CMV-seronegative.

V gene TRBV2 combines with J gene TRBJ1-4; D gene uncertain. In germline, CDR1 is SNHLY, CDR2 FYNNEI. Deletions cut 4 bases from V and 7 bases from J, with 16 bases between. The CDR3 is 15 residues long. CDR3 in DNA: TGTGCCAGCAGTGTCGCGACACTGACCTCTGAAAAACTGTTTTTT. Its protein is CASSVATLTSEKLFF. Full variable domain (rest looked up from reference TRBV2 and TRBJ1-4): EPEVTQTPSHQVTQMGQEVILRCVPISNHLYFYWYRQILGQKVEFLVSFYNNEISEKSEIFDDQFSVERPDGSNFTLKIRSTKLEDSAMYFCASSVATLTSEKLFFGSGTQLSVL.

Only one count was recorded for this clone. The chain is built from TRBV2 and TRBJ2-3; D is perhaps TRBD1 (6 bases). Trimming took 2 bases from V and 2 from J, leaving 8 bases between them. Germline CDR1 SNHLY, CDR2 FYNNEI. The CDR3 spans 14 residues. As DNA, the CDR3 is TGTGCCAGCAGTGAAAACAGGGTCACAGATACGCAGTATTTT. This sequence encodes CASSENRVTDTQYF. Drawing the rest from reference TRBV2 and TRBJ2-3, the complete variable domain is EPEVTQTPSHQVTQMGQEVILRCVPISNHLYFYWYRQILGQKVEFLVSFYNNEISEKSEIFDDQFSVERPDGSNFTLKIRSTKLEDSAMYFCASSENRVTDTQYFGPGTRLTVL.

The chain couples TRBV27 to TRBJ2-3, with D possibly matching TRBD1 (6 bases). The CDR3 totals 13 residues. CDR1 MNHEY and CDR2 SMNVEV come from the germline V gene (reference sequence). With 6 bases removed from V and 6 bases from J, the gap between germline ends came to 13 bases. In DNA form, the CDR3 reads TGTGCCAGCAGACTTTACAGGGCTGATACGCAGTATTTT. It is translated as CASRLYRADTQYF.

V and J are TRBV7-6 and TRBJ1-2; TRBD1 agrees at 7 bases. The CDR3 is made up of 14 amino acids. CDR1 and CDR2 (germline): SGHVS, FNYEAQ. The junction had 5 bases not matched to a gene; V was cut back by 1 base and J by 6 bases. The chain's CDR3 is CASSLEATGDGYTF. The CDR3 coding sequence is TGTGCCAGCAGCTTAGAAGCAACAGGGGATGGCTACACCTTC.

This rearrangement joins TRBV7-8 to TRBJ1-1; no clear D. From germline, CDR1 is SGHVS and CDR2 FQNEAQ. Trimming left V 5 bases short and J 8 bases short, with 12 bases between. The CDR3 is 12 residues long. CDR3 loop: CASSPSIIEAFF. CDR3 DNA: TGTGCCAGCAGCCCCAGTATAATCGAAGCTTTCTTT.

This chain links TRBV7-2 with TRBJ1-2; 9 bases map to TRBD1. V dropped 5 bases and J dropped 7; count of bases not matched to a gene: 5. This CDR3 comprises 13 residues. Germline V lookup: CDR1 SGHTA, CDR2 FQGNSA. The CDR3 sequence: CASSTQGAFGYTF. The CDR3, as DNA: TGTGCCAGCAGCACACAGGGGGCTTTTGGCTACACCTTC.

This clone was found a few times. The chain uses TRBV5-8 and TRBJ2-1; a possible D gene is TRBD1 (6 bases). This CDR3 comprises 15 residues. V gave up 1 base and J gave up 4 bases, with 12 bases separating them. CDR1 is SGHTS and CDR2 is YDEGEE in the germline V gene. The CDR3 protein is CASSLRVDRYNEQFF. In nucleotides, the CDR3 is TGTGCCAGCAGCTTGCGTGTCGACAGGTACAATGAGCAGTTCTTC.

The sample holds a few counts of this clone. The rearrangement links TRBV5-4 to TRBJ2-5, with 12 bases lining up with TRBD2. Germline lookup yields CDR1 SGHNT and CDR2 YYREEE (reference sequence). The CDR3 is 18 amino acids. The V and J ends lost 5 bases and 5 bases, in that order; junction bases with no gene match: 16. The CDR3 loop reads CASSPPGLAGGPGETQYF. CDR3 nucleotides: TGTGCCAGCAGTCCTCCAGGCCTAGCGGGGGGGCCCGGGGAGACCCAGTACTTC.

The chain uses TRBV19 and TRBJ1-5; TRBD1 matches 8 bases. This CDR3 is 15 amino acids long. Germline lookup yields CDR1 LNHDA and CDR2 SQIVND (reference sequence). With 7 bases clipped from V and 4 bases from J, the junction kept 9 bases outside the gene matches. This CDR3 reads CASNIDRGNNQPQHF. The DNA for the CDR3 is TGTGCCAGTAACATCGACAGGGGAAATAATCAGCCCCAGCATTTT.

J is TRBJ1-4 and V is TRBV6-5; 9 bases match TRBD1. With V trimmed by 10 bases and J by 4 bases, 7 bases remained unmatched. Looked up from germline, CDR1 is MNHEY and CDR2 is SVGAGI. The CDR3 consists of 14 residues. In DNA form, the CDR3 reads TGTGCCACCCGCCGGGACAGGGTTAATGAAAAACTGTTTTTT. Residues: CATRRDRVNEKLFF.

This sequence joins TRBV5-4 and TRBJ2-7; no clear D. The germline V and J ends were trimmed by 4 bases and 3 bases, with 11 bases remaining between them. The CDR3 spans 13 residues. Germline assignment: CDR1 SGHNT and CDR2 YYREEE (reference sequence). The CDR3: CASSPQRGYEQYF. The CDR3 DNA is TGTGCCAGCAGCCCCCAGCGTGGCTACGAGCAGTACTTC.